This T cell receptor beta chain appears in the sequencing data of a study of cytomegalovirus exposure and HLA in healthy donors. Notes on the study in general: In vitro confirmation showed three CMV-associated chains to be CMV antigen specific. Within an earlier analysis, most TCR beta V segments proved productive either about 87% or about 30% of the time.

It was with 60 Vbeta and 13 Jbeta primers that the PCR ran. Only in-frame clones appear in the TCRdb table, and some are missing; sequencing was by immunoSEQ multiplex PCR. Here the sample spans about 190,000 clones, around 80% being singletons. Germline V lookup: CDR1 MDHEN, CDR2 SYDVKM. This CDR3 spans 15 amino acids. V lost 5 bases to trimming and J lost 2 bases; unmatched junction nucleotides: 7. Points on this clone: Its antigen remains unknown.

The clonotype originates from a woman aged 18-29 years in good health and CMV-seronegative. The sample consisted of PBMCs. J is TRBJ2-7 and V is TRBV28, with 9 bases aligning to TRBD2. The CDR3 DNA reads as TGTGCCAGCAGTCGTAGCGGGAGCCTTGCCTACGAGCAGTACTTC. Protein product: CASSRSGSLAYEQYF.